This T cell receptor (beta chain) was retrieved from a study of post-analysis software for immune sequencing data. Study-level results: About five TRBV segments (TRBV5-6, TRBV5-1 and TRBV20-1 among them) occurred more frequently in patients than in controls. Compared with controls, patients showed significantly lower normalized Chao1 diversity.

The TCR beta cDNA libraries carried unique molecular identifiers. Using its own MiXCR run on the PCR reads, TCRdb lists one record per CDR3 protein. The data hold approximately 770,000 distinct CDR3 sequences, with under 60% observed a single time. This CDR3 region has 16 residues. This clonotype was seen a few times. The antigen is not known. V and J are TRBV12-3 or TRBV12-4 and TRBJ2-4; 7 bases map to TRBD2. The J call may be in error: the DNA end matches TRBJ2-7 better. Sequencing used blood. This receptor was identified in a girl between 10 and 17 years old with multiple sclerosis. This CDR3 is CASSPGRGRLSYEQYF. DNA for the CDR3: TGTGCCAGCAGCCCGGGACGCGGGAGATTATCCTACGAGCAGTACTTC.